This entry concerns a single T cell receptor (beta chain). Its target is not known. The data derive from a study of T-cell reconstitution after alpha-beta-depleted transplantation in children. CDR3 length: 14 amino acids. The germline V gene has CDR1 SQVTM and CDR2 ANQGSEA. V dropped 2 bases and J dropped 4 bases, with 14 bases sitting between them. The authors prepared the TCRbeta library with unique molecular identifiers. TCRdb ran MiXCR on the PCR reads and lists one entry per CDR3 protein. The sample records about 640,000 distinct CDR3 sequences, 10% to 15% being singletons. Study outcomes and limitations: Reported findings indicate that, about two months after transplant, alpha-beta T cells came from several hundred expanded clones, which were derived from non-depleted graft cells. The authors attributed T-cell counts and diversity one year after transplant mostly to newly produced T cells. Day-60 TCRbeta diversity that was high in some patients was derived from surviving recipient T cells and thymic progenitors.

The genes are TRBV29-1 and TRBJ1-2; D perhaps matches TRBD1 (5 bases). This receptor was taken from a male patient younger than 18 who had a stem cell transplant for acute myeloid leukemia, so the T cells may come from the graft donor. The source material was PBMCs, mostly from graft donor cells, sampled 360 days after TCRalphabeta/CD19-depleted stem cell transplant. The CDR3 sequence: CSVEIAGLVYGYTF. CDR3 bases: TGCAGCGTTGAAATCGCAGGGCTTGTCTATGGCTACACCTTC.